Below, 17 T cell receptor beta chains from the same sample are listed, as sequenced in a study of OX40 agonist ivuxolimab in advanced cancers. TCRdb's copy holds only in-frame clones and misses some; the assay was immunoSEQ multiplex PCR. This table holds about 77,000 clones, 65% to 90% found once. Sequencing was performed on CD4+ or CD8+ T cells sorted from blood, taken in a trial of the OX40 agonist ivuxolimab. The receptors shown here come from an adult with an advanced solid tumor such as melanoma, head and neck, liver or kidney cancer.

CDR3 bases: TGTGCCAGCACCCATCCGGCGGATGAGCAGTTCTTC. It is translated as CASTHPADEQFF. The chain links TRBV5-5 to TRBJ2-1; D is unresolved. The CDR3 has 12 residues. Trimming took off 6 bases at V and 8 bases at J, with 12 bases between the two ends. Per the germline V gene, CDR1 is SGHKS and CDR2 is YYEKEE (reference sequence).

The chain uses TRBV29-1 and TRBJ2-1; 7 positions agree with TRBD2. The V segment lost 7 bases and the J segment 4 bases; nucleotides outside the gene matches: 16. The CDR3 runs 16 residues. Germline CDR1 SQVTM, CDR2 ANQGSEA. In nucleotides, the CDR3 is TGCAGCGGTGGTAAAAGACTAGCTCTAAATTACAATGAGCAGTTCTTC. Translation: CSGGKRLALNYNEQFF.

V and J are TRBV6-1 and TRBJ1-5; perhaps TRBD1 as D (5 bases). The CDR3 runs 15 residues. Per germline, CDR1 MNHNS and CDR2 SASEGT. The V end was cut by 4 bases, the J end by 0 bases, with 10 bases between. CDR3 region: CASSGQTVSNQPQHF. For the CDR3, the DNA is TGTGCCAGCAGTGGCCAGACAGTTAGCAATCAGCCCCAGCATTTT.

In DNA, the CDR3 is TGTGCCAGCAGTCCTCTAGCGGGGGGGCCCGGCGAGCAGTACTTC. It codes for CASSPLAGGPGEQYF. The chain has TRBV2 and TRBJ2-7; TRBD2 matches 12 bases. The germline CDR1 and CDR2 sequences are SNHLY and FYNNEI. V dropped 5 bases and J dropped 6; count of bases not matched to a gene: 8. CDR3 length: 15 amino acids.

V gene TRBV7-3 combines with J gene TRBJ2-7; perhaps TRBD2 as D (6 bases). Trimming stripped 0 bases from V and 2 bases from J, with 14 bases between. In germline, CDR1 is SGHTA, CDR2 FQGTGA. CDR3 length: 16 amino acids. As DNA, the CDR3 is TGTGCCAGCAGCTTAACGGCGGCAGGGAGGACCTACGAGCAGTACTTC. It translates to CASSLTAAGRTYEQYF.

The J gene is TRBJ2-5, the V gene TRBV4-1; 7 bases match TRBD2. Losses at the gene ends were 0 bases for V and 5 bases for J; bases not matched to a gene: 12. CDR1 is MGHRA, CDR2 YSYEKL, per germline. This CDR3 region has 17 residues. CDR3 sequence: CASSQDRAGSGVETQYF. The CDR3 nucleotides read TGCGCCAGCAGCCAAGATCGAGCGGGGAGCGGTGTGGAGACCCAGTACTTC.

V gene TRBV30 combines with J gene TRBJ2-4; tentative D call: TRBD1 (5 bases). The V end was cut by 1 base, the J end by 9 bases, with 16 bases between. The CDR3 is 14 residues long. In germline, CDR1 is GTSNPN, CDR2 SVGIG (reference sequence). For the CDR3, the DNA is TGTGCCTGGAGTGCCTTGACAGTGGCTAGCATTCAGTACTTC. It is translated as CAWSALTVASIQYF. The variable domain in full, completed from reference TRBV30 and TRBJ2-4, reads SQTIHQWPATLVQPVGSPLSLECTVEGTSNPNLYWYRQAAGRGLQLLFYSVGIGQISSEVPQNLSASRPQDRQFILSSKKLLLSDSGFYLCAWSALTVASIQYFGAGTRLSVL.

This clone showed up just once. The sample holds other DNA sequences that translate to the same CDR3. The chain recombines TRBV2 with TRBJ1-5, with D possibly matching TRBD1 (5 bases). V lost 3 bases to trimming and J lost 0 bases, with 15 bases between them. The V gene's germline CDR1 is SNHLY and CDR2 FYNNEI. The CDR3 totals 17 residues. The CDR3 is CASSERGGEISNQPQHF. Here the CDR3 DNA reads TGTGCCAGCAGTGAGCGTGGGGGAGAAATTAGCAATCAGCCCCAGCATTTT.

The chain carries TRBV30 and TRBJ1-2; the match to TRBD1 covers 9 bases. Germline V gene data show CDR1 as GTSNPN and CDR2 as SVGIG (reference sequence). CDR3 length: 16 amino acids. The trim removed 4 bases at V and 0 bases at J, leaving 9 bases unmatched. The CDR3 DNA reads TGTGCCTGGACTCCGGGACAGGGCCTAGCTAACTATGGCTACACCTTC. Residues: CAWTPGQGLANYGYTF. Variable domain in full (rest from reference TRBV30 and TRBJ1-2): SQTIHQWPATLVQPVGSPLSLECTVEGTSNPNLYWYRQAAGRGLQLLFYSVGIGQISSEVPQNLSASRPQDRQFILSSKKLLLSDSGFYLCAWTPGQGLANYGYTFGSGTRLTVV.

This clone is a singleton in its sample. V usage is TRBV7-2 and J usage is TRBJ1-6, with TRBD1 matching 7 bases. Germline CDR1 SGHTA, CDR2 FQGNSA. V shed 5 bases, J shed 12 bases, and the junction held 7 bases outside the gene matches. CDR3 length: 13 amino acids. DNA for the CDR3: TGTGCCAGCAGCGGGACAGATCGGGGACCCCTCCACTTT. Encoded protein: CASSGTDRGPLHF.

This clone has only one observation. The gene calls are TRBV2 and TRBJ2-5, with D possibly matching TRBD2 (6 bases). TRBJ2-7 explains the end of the DNA better; the J call may be wrong. The germline V gene encodes CDR1 SNHLY and CDR2 FYNNEI. The CDR3 consists of 12 residues. The CDR3 protein is CASTRDSYEQYF. The CDR3 coding sequence is TGTGCCAGCACGCGGGATTCCTACGAGCAGTACTTC.

The rearrangement uses TRBV7-2 and TRBJ1-5; D is unresolved. Looked up from germline, CDR1 is SGHTA and CDR2 is FQGNSA. This CDR3 spans 15 amino acids. V dropped 1 base and J dropped 0 bases, with 7 bases sitting between them. The DNA of the CDR3 is TGTGCCAGCAGCTTAGACCATTATAGCAATCAGCCCCAGCATTTT. It yields the protein CASSLDHYSNQPQHF.

The chain uses TRBV6-1 and TRBJ1-2, with TRBD1 as a possible D gene (6 bases). In germline, CDR1 is MNHNS, CDR2 SASEGT. The CDR3 contains 15 residues. V lost 3 bases and J lost 5, with 16 bases in between. CDR3 bases: TGTGCCAGCAGTGATCCCTGGGGGCAGGAATATGGCTACACCTTC. The encoded protein is CASSDPWGQEYGYTF.

V and J are TRBV6-5 and TRBJ2-6; D is unresolved. The V end lost 8 bases, the J end lost 0 bases, and 8 bases lay between the germline ends. This CDR3 contains 14 residues. The V gene's germline CDR1 is MNHEY and CDR2 SVGAGI. The CDR3 reads CASGRNSGANVLTF. The DNA for the CDR3 is TGTGCCAGCGGACGGAACTCTGGGGCCAACGTCCTGACTTTC.

The rearrangement joins TRBV19 to TRBJ2-6, with D perhaps TRBD1 (6 bases). Trimming removed 7 bases at V and 0 bases at J, with 10 bases between. The CDR3 covers 15 residues. Germline loops: CDR1 LNHDA, CDR2 SQIVND (reference sequence). The CDR3: CASTDSASGANVLTF. DNA for the CDR3: TGTGCCAGTACGGACAGCGCCTCTGGGGCCAACGTCCTGACTTTC.

The chain combines TRBV9 with TRBJ2-1; 7 nucleotides match TRBD2. From germline, CDR1 is SGDLS and CDR2 YYNGEE. The CDR3 spans 17 residues. J gave up 5 bases and V 0 bases, and 11 bases lay outside the gene matches. Written as DNA, the CDR3 is TGTGCCAGCAGCGTAGCGGTTGGGGCGGGGGACCACAATGAGCAGTTCTTC. It specifies CASSVAVGAGDHNEQFF.

The rearrangement uses TRBV9 and TRBJ1-2; TRBD1 aligns across 11 bases. The V gene end was trimmed by 6 bases and the J gene end by 4 bases; junction bases not matched to a gene: 11. The V gene's germline CDR1 is SGDLS and CDR2 YYNGEE. CDR3 length equals 16 residues. Here the CDR3 reads CASTAGTGGISYGYTF. The CDR3 DNA reads TGTGCCAGCACCGCCGGGACAGGGGGTATTAGCTATGGCTACACCTTC.